Sequencing of this T cell receptor beta chain was carried out in a study of control samples from healthy donors and cancer patients. V lost 0 bases and J lost 2, with 12 bases in between. CDR3 length equals 15 residues. CDR1 is SGHRS, CDR2 YFSETQ, per germline. Assay: immunoSEQ multiplex PCR; the TCRdb copy retains only in-frame clones and omits some. The profile shows some 120,000 clones, more than 85% of them singletons. Sequencing was carried out using blood. The chain carries TRBV5-1 and TRBJ2-7; D is possibly TRBD1 or TRBD2 (5 bases each). The clonotype comes from a man aged 18-30 years in good health. This chain's CDR3 is CASSLEGSAAYEQYF. In nucleotides, the CDR3 is TGCGCCAGCAGCTTGGAGGGGTCAGCGGCCTACGAGCAGTACTTC.